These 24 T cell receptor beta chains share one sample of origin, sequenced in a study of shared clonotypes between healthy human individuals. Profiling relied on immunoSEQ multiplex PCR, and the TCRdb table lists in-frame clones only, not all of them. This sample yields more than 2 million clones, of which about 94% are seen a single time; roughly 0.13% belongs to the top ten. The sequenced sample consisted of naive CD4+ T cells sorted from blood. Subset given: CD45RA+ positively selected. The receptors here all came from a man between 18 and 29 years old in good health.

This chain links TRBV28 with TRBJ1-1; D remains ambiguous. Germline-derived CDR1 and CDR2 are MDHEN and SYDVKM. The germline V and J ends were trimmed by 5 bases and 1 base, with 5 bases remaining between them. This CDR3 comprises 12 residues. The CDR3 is CASSQKNTEAFF. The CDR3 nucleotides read TGTGCCAGCAGTCAGAAGAACACTGAAGCTTTCTTT.

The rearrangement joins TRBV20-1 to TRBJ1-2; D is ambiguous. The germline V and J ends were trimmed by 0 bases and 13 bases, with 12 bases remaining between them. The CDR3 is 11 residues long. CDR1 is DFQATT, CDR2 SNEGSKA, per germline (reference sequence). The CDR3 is CSARDREQSTF. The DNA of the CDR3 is TGCAGTGCTAGAGATAGAGAACAAAGCACCTTC.

CDR3 coding DNA: TGTGCCAGCAGCTTAAGGATAGCGGGAGGCCGTAGTGAGCAGTTCTTC. This codes for CASSLRIAGGRSEQFF. The chain recombines TRBV7-2 with TRBJ2-1, with 10 bases matching TRBD2. V lost 2 bases to trimming and J lost 9 bases; unmatched junction nucleotides: 10. This CDR3 region has 16 residues. Germline V lookup: CDR1 SGHTA, CDR2 FQGNSA.

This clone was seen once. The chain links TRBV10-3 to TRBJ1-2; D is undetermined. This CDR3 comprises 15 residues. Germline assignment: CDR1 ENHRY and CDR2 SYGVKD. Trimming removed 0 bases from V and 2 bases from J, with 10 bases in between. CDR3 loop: CAISESTWENYGYTF. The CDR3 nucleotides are TGTGCCATCAGTGAGTCAACTTGGGAAAACTATGGCTACACCTTC.

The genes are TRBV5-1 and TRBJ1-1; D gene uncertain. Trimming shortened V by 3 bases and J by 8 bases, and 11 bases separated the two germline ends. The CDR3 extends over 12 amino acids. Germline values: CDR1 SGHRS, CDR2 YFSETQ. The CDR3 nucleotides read TGCGCCAGCAGCTCTGGAGGGTTGGAAGCTTTCTTT. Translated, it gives CASSSGGLEAFF.

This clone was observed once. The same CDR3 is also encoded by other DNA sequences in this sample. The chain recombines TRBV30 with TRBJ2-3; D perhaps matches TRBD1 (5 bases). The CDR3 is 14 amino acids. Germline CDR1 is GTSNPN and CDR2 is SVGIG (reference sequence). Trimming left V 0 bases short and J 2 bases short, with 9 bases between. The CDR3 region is CAWSVRQFTDTQYF. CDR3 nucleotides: TGTGCCTGGAGTGTACGACAGTTCACAGATACGCAGTATTTT. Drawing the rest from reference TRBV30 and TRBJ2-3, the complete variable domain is SQTIHQWPATLVQPVGSPLSLECTVEGTSNPNLYWYRQAAGRGLQLLFYSVGIGQISSEVPQNLSASRPQDRQFILSSKKLLLSDSGFYLCAWSVRQFTDTQYFGPGTRLTVL.

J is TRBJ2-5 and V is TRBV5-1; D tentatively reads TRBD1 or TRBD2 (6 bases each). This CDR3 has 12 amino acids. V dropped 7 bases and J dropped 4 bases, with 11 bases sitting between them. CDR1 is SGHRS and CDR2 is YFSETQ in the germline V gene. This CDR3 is CASGEGGETQYF. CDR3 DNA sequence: TGCGCCAGCGGTGAGGGGGGAGAGACCCAGTACTTC. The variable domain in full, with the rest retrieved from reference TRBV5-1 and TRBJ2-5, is KAGVTQTPRYLIKTRGQQVTLSCSPISGHRSVSWYQQTPGQGLQFLFEYFSETQRNKGNFPGRFSGRQFSNSRSEMNVSTLELGDSALYLCASGEGGETQYFGPGTRLLVL.

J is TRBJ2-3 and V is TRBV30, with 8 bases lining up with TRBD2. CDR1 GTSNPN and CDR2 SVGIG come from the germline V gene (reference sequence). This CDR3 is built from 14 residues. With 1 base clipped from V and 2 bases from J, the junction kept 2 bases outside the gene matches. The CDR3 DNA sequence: TGTGCCTGGAGTGAAGCGGGAGCCACAGATACGCAGTATTTT. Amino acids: CAWSEAGATDTQYF.

Here the CDR3 reads CASSFASGYEQYF. Written as DNA, the CDR3 is TGTGCCAGCAGTTTCGCTAGCGGCTACGAGCAGTACTTC. The rearrangement uses TRBV27 and TRBJ2-7; 7 bases align to TRBD2. Germline CDR1 MNHEY, CDR2 SMNVEV (reference sequence). V lost 3 bases to trimming and J lost 3 bases; unmatched junction nucleotides: 2. The CDR3 has 13 amino acids.

CDR3 DNA: TGTGCCAGCAGTGAAGGGTCGAGCTCTGGAAACACCATATATTTT. It yields the protein CASSEGSSSGNTIYF. The rearrangement uses TRBV6-1 and TRBJ1-3, with unresolved D. V was cut by 1 base and J by 0 bases, with 7 bases left in between. Germline-derived CDR1 and CDR2 are MNHNS and SASEGT. This CDR3 spans 15 amino acids.

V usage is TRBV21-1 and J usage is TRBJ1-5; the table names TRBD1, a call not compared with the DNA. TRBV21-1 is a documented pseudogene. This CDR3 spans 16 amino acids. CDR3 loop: CASSRVTGLGNQPQHF. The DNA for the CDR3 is TGTGCCAGCAGCAGGGTAACAGGGTTAGGTAATCAGCCCCAGCATTTT.

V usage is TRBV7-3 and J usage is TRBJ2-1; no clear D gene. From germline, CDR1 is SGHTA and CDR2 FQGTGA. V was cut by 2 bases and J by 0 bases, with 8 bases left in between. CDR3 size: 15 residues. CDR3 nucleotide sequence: TGTGCCAGCAGCTTATCCAGCAGCTCCTACAATGAGCAGTTCTTC. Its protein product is CASSLSSSSYNEQFF.

Written as DNA, the CDR3 is TGCGCCAGCAGCCAACCCGGGACAGGGGTTTATGAGCAGTACTTC. It translates to CASSQPGTGVYEQYF. The J gene is TRBJ2-7, the V gene TRBV4-1; 10 bases are shared with TRBD1. V was pared by 2 bases and J by 7 bases, with 8 bases of the junction left unmatched. Germline V gene data show CDR1 as MGHRA and CDR2 as YSYEKL. The CDR3 runs 15 residues.

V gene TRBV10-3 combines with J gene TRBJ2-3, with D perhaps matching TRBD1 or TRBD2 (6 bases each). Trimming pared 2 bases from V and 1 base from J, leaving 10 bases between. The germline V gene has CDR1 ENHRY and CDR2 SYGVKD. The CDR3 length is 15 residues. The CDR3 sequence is CAISEGGPGTDTQYF. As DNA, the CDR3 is TGTGCCATCAGTGAGGGGGGGCCGGGCACAGATACGCAGTATTTT.

CDR3 DNA: TGTGCCAGCAGTGATTGGTTTGAGCGGATAAACTATGGCTACACCTTC. This translates into CASSDWFERINYGYTF. The V and J genes are TRBV6-1 and TRBJ1-2; D call uncertain. CDR3 length: 16 residues. Trimming pared 3 bases from V and 2 bases from J, leaving 16 bases between. Germline-derived CDR1 and CDR2 are MNHNS and SASEGT.

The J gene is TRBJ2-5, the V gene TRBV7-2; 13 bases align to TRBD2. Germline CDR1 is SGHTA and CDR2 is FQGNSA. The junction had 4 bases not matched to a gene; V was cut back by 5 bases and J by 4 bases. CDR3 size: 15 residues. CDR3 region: CASSVLAGGSETQYF. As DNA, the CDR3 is TGTGCCAGCAGCGTACTAGCGGGAGGGTCAGAGACCCAGTACTTC.

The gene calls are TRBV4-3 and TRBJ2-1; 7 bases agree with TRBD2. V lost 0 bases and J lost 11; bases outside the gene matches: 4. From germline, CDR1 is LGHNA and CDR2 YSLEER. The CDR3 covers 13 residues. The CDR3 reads CASSQEVSGKQFF. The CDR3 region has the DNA TGCGCCAGCAGCCAAGAGGTGAGCGGGAAGCAGTTCTTC.

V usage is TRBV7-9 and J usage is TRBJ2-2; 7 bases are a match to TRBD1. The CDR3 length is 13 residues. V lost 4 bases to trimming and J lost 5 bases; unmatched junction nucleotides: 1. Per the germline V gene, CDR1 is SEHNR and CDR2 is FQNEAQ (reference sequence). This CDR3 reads CASSSTGTGELFF. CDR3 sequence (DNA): TGTGCCAGCAGCTCGACAGGGACCGGGGAGCTGTTTTTT.

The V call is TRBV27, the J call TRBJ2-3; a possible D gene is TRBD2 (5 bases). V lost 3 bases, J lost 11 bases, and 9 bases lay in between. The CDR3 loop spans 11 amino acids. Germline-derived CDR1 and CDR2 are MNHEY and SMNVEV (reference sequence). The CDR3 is CASSFLAQQYF. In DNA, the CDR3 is TGTGCCAGCAGTTTTCTAGCTCAGCAGTATTTT.

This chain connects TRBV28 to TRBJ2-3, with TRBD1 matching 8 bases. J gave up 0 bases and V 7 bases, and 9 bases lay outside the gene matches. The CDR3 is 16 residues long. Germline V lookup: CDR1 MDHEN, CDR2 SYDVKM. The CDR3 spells CASIDRGSTSTDTQYF. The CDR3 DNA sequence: TGTGCCAGCATAGACAGGGGTAGTACTAGCACAGATACGCAGTATTTT.

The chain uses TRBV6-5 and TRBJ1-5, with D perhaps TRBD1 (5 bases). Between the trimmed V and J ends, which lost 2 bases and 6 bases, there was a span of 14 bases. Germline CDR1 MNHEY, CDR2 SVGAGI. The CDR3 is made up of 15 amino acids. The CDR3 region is CASSYTWGLGQPQHF. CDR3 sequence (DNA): TGTGCCAGCAGTTACACATGGGGGTTGGGTCAGCCCCAGCATTTT.

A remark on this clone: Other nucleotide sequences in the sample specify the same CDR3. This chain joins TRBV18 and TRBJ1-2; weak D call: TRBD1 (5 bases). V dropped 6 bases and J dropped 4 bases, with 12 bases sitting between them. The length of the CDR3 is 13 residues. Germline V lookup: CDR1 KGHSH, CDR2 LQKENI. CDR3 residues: CASSPDRSYGYTF. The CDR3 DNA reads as TGTGCCAGCTCGCCCGACAGATCCTATGGCTACACCTTC.

CDR3 coding DNA: TGCGCCAGCAGTCCGGACAGGCGGCCCTATGGCTACACCTTC. Protein: CASSPDRRPYGYTF. The V gene is TRBV10-1, the J gene TRBJ1-2; 7 bases align to TRBD1. The CDR3 loop spans 14 amino acids. Germline V gives CDR1 WNHNN, CDR2 SYGVQD (reference sequence). The V gene end was trimmed by 5 bases and the J gene end by 4 bases; junction bases not matched to a gene: 7.

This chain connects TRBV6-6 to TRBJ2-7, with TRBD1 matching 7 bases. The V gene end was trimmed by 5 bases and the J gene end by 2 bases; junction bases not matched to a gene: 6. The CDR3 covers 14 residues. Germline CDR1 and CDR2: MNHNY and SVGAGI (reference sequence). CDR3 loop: CASSRDRATYEQYF. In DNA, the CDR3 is TGTGCCAGCAGTCGAGACAGGGCGACCTACGAGCAGTACTTC.